Below are 3 T cell receptor beta chains sequenced from a single sample in a study of T cell responses to AZD1222 COVID-19 vaccine. Profiling relied on immunoSEQ multiplex PCR, and the TCRdb table lists in-frame clones only, not all of them. The sample lists roughly 120,000 clones; 75% to 90% were seen once. The sequences come from peripheral blood, collected 28 days after the second AZD1222 dose. These receptors came from an adult who received the AZD1222 COVID-19 vaccine.

The gene calls are TRBV4-1 and TRBJ2-3, with D perhaps matching TRBD1 or TRBD2 (5 bases each). CDR3 size: 14 residues. The V and J ends lost 4 bases and 4 bases respectively, with 12 bases between them. Germline loops: CDR1 MGHRA, CDR2 YSYEKL. The CDR3: CASSRSRGPDTQYF. The CDR3 coding sequence is TGCGCCAGCAGCCGTTCTCGGGGCCCAGATACGCAGTATTTT.

The CDR3 is CASSLESRGGETQYF. The CDR3 DNA sequence: TGTGCCAGCAGCTTGGAGTCTAGGGGCGGTGAGACCCAGTACTTC. V gene TRBV5-5 combines with J gene TRBJ2-5; D possibly corresponds to TRBD1 (5 bases). Germline assignment: CDR1 SGHKS and CDR2 YYEKEE (reference sequence). The V and J ends lost 0 bases and 5 bases respectively, with 14 bases between them. The CDR3 extends over 15 amino acids.

The CDR3 region is CVRGGAATEAFF. The CDR3 nucleotides are TGTGTCAGGGGGGGGGCGGCTACTGAAGCTTTCTTT. The chain links TRBV10-3 to TRBJ1-1; 7 bases align to TRBD1. The length of the CDR3 is 12 residues. Germline V CDR1 and CDR2: ENHRY, SYGVKD.